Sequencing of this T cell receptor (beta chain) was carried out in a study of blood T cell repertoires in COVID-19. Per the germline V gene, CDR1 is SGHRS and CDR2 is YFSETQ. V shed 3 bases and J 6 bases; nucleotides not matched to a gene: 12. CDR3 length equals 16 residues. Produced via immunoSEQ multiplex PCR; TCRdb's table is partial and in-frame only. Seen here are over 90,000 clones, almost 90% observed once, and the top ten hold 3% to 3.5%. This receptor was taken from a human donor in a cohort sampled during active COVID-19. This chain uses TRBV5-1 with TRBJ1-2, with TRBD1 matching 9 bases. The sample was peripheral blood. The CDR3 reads CASSSARGQGSDGYTF. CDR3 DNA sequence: TGCGCCAGCAGCTCCGCCCGGGGACAGGGTTCGGATGGCTACACCTTC.